This TCR beta chain originates from a study of HIV-infected patients and healthy controls. TCRdb called the 5' RACE reads again in MiXCR, with one record for every CDR3 protein. The sample yields some 19,000 distinct CDR3 sequences, about a sixth seen once. The CDR3 consists of 16 residues. The V gene lost 3 bases and the J gene lost 1 base, with 16 bases spanning the gap. In germline, CDR1 is SGHDN, CDR2 FVKESK. This clonotype was counted ten times or more. Sequenced sample: CD8+ T cells from blood. The V gene is TRBV14, the J gene TRBJ2-7, with unresolved D. The receptor was derived from a human donor in good health. CDR3 amino acids: CASSHAETDTSYEQYF. The DNA for the CDR3 is TGTGCCAGCAGCCATGCCGAAACCGACACTTCCTACGAGCAGTACTTC. The full variable domain, in which reference TRBV14 and TRBJ2-7 provide the parts outside the CDR3, is EAGVTQFPSHSVIEKGQTVTLRCDPISGHDNLYWYRRVMGKEIKFLLHFVKESKQDESGMPNNRFLAERTGGTYSTLKVQPAELEDSGVYFCASSHAETDTSYEQYFGPGTRLTVT.